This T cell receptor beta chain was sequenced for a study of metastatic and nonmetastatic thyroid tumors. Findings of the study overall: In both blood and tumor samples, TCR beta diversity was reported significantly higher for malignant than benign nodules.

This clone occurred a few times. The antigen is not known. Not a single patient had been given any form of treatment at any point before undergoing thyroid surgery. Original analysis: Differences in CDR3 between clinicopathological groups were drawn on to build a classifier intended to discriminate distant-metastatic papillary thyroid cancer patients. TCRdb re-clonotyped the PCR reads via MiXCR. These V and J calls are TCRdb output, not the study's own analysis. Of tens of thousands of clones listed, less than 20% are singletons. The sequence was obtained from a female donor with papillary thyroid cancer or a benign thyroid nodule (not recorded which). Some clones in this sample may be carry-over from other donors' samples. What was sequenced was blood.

The CDR3 is CASSQESQGEKLFF. The CDR3 coding sequence is TGTGCCAGCAGCCAAGAATCACAGGGAGAAAAACTGTTTTTT. This chain joins TRBV3-1 and TRBJ1-4, with D possibly being TRBD1 (6 bases). CDR1 is LGHDT and CDR2 is YNNKEL in the germline V gene (reference sequence). This CDR3 spans 14 amino acids. V was pared by 0 bases and J by 8 bases, with 10 bases between.